The 13 T cell receptor beta chains listed next were all sequenced from one sample in a study of vaccination effects on CD4 cells after COVID-19. Viral peptide pools were used in the ViraFEST assay to expand antigen-specific CD4+ T cells, and sequencing came afterward. Culture lasted 10 days before CD4+ T cell isolation. Among the vaccine recipients, none had a prior SARS-CoV-2 infection, and nucleocapsid antibodies were negative. The antigens of these receptors remain unknown. TCRdb keeps only in-frame clones here, not all; method: immunoSEQ multiplex PCR. The profile shows 65,000 to 90,000 clones, around 74% of them singletons. This sample comprised CD4+ T cells from PBMCs cultured with HCoV-NL63 spike peptides, obtained before COVID-19 vaccination. Receptor source: a human donor who received a COVID-19 vaccine.

The rearrangement joins TRBV10-2 to TRBJ2-3, with 9 bases aligning to TRBD1. Looked up from germline, CDR1 is WSHSY and CDR2 is SAAADI. The CDR3 totals 16 residues. V trimming: 4 bases; J trimming: 4 bases; junction bases outside the gene matches: 9. CDR3 DNA: TGCGCCAGCAGTGGCTGGGGACAGGGCGTCCCAGATACGCAGTATTTT. Amino acids: CASSGWGQGVPDTQYF.

This chain uses TRBV19 with TRBJ2-5, with 11 positions matching TRBD1. J gave up 5 bases and V 4 bases, and 6 bases lay outside the gene matches. Germline CDR1 and CDR2: LNHDA and SQIVND (reference sequence). The CDR3 spans 15 residues. Here the CDR3 DNA reads TGTGCCAGTAGTACCATGGACAGGGGGCGTGAGACCCAGTACTTC. Translated: CASSTMDRGRETQYF.

The J gene is TRBJ1-5, the V gene TRBV18; D is ambiguous. The CDR3 runs 13 residues. Germline lookup yields CDR1 KGHSH and CDR2 LQKENI. Trimming removed 6 bases at V and 3 bases at J, with 9 bases between. The CDR3 DNA is TGTGCCAGCTCTCCGTCGTACAATCAGCCCCAGCATTTT. It yields the protein CASSPSYNQPQHF. Using reference TRBV18 and TRBJ1-5 for the parts outside the CDR3, the full variable domain is NAGVMQNPRHLVRRRGQEARLRCSPMKGHSHVYWYRQLPEEGLKFMVYLQKENIIDESGMPKERFSAEFPKEGPSILRIQQVVRGDSAAYFCASSPSYNQPQHFGDGTRLSIL.

CDR3 residues: CASSTGSGNTIYF. CDR3 nucleotides: TGTGCCAGCTCAACAGGGTCTGGAAACACCATATATTTT. The chain couples TRBV18 to TRBJ1-3; D might be TRBD1 (6 bases). The CDR3 spans 13 residues. Trimming took 5 bases from V and 1 from J, leaving 6 bases between them. Germline V lookup: CDR1 KGHSH, CDR2 LQKENI.

This sequence joins TRBV5-8 and TRBJ1-3, with 10 bases fitting TRBD1. The junction had 7 bases not matched to a gene; V was cut back by 4 bases and J by 0 bases. The CDR3 totals 17 residues. The germline CDR1 and CDR2 sequences are SGHTS and YDEGEE. The CDR3 loop reads CASSIMGQGLSGNTIYF. The CDR3 region has the DNA TGTGCCAGCAGCATAATGGGACAGGGGCTCTCTGGAAACACCATATATTTT.

The chain is built from TRBV5-1 and TRBJ2-2, with TRBD1 matching over 7 bases. Trimming at V came to 5 bases and at J to 5 bases, leaving 12 bases not matched to a gene. The germline V gene has CDR1 SGHRS and CDR2 YFSETQ. CDR3 length: 16 amino acids. This chain's CDR3 is CASSPIRGLLTGELFF. CDR3 DNA: TGCGCCAGCAGTCCCATAAGGGGGCTTTTAACCGGGGAGCTGTTTTTT.

V is TRBV2 and J is TRBJ1-2; TRBD1 matches 7 bases. The CDR3 is 15 residues long. The germline gives CDR1 SNHLY, CDR2 FYNNEI. Losses at the gene ends were 5 bases for V and 5 bases for J; bases not matched to a gene: 11. The CDR3 here is CASSPSGTETYGYTF. The CDR3 coding sequence is TGTGCCAGCAGTCCGTCCGGGACAGAAACTTATGGCTACACCTTC.

This chain uses TRBV7-3 with TRBJ1-2; no clear D. V was shortened by 7 bases and J by 6 bases, with 3 bases between the two germline ends. Germline V CDR1 and CDR2: SGHTA, FQGTGA. There are 9 residues in the CDR3. Here the CDR3 reads CASMDGYTF. CDR3 DNA: TGTGCCAGCATGGATGGCTACACCTTC.

The genes are TRBV6-5 and TRBJ1-2, with a possible D match to TRBD1 (6 bases). The CDR3 consists of 13 residues. V was cut by 0 bases and J by 8 bases, with 10 bases left in between. Germline lookup yields CDR1 MNHEY and CDR2 SVGAGI. The CDR3 DNA reads TGTGCCAGCAGTTACTCGAACAGGGCAGGCTACACCTTC. Translated, it gives CASSYSNRAGYTF.

The chain joins TRBV19 to TRBJ1-1; no reliable D call. The germline CDR1 and CDR2 sequences are LNHDA and SQIVND (reference sequence). Deletions cut 1 base from V and 2 bases from J, with 8 bases between. The CDR3 runs 14 residues. CDR3: CASSIAVVNTEAFF. For the CDR3, the DNA is TGTGCCAGTAGTATAGCCGTAGTCAACACTGAAGCTTTCTTT.

This chain uses TRBV9 with TRBJ2-1; D gene unclear. CDR1 and CDR2 from the germline V gene are SGDLS and YYNGEE. Deletions cut 3 bases from V and 7 bases from J, with 5 bases between. The CDR3 is 11 residues long. CDR3 nucleotide sequence: TGTGCCAGCAGCGCCCGTAATGAGCAGTTCTTC. Protein sequence: CASSARNEQFF.

CDR3 sequence (DNA): TGTGCCAGCAGTCGAATAGGGACTAGCGGCTACAATGAGCAGTTCTTC. Its protein product is CASSRIGTSGYNEQFF. The chain carries TRBV6-2 or TRBV6-3 and TRBJ2-1, with 11 bases lining up with TRBD2. This CDR3 has 16 amino acids. The germline CDR1 and CDR2 sequences are MNHEY and SVGEGT. The trim removed 5 bases at V and 3 bases at J, leaving 6 bases unmatched.

This clone has just a few counts. The chain is built from TRBV19 and TRBJ1-5; possibly TRBD1 for D (5 bases). Germline V CDR1 and CDR2: LNHDA, SQIVND (reference sequence). V was clipped by 7 bases and J by 7 bases, with 29 bases between them. The CDR3 has 18 residues. The CDR3 DNA is TGTGCCAGTAATCGTGACCGGGACGCAGATCCGGGGAAACAGCCCCAGCATTTT. As protein: CASNRDRDADPGKQPQHF.